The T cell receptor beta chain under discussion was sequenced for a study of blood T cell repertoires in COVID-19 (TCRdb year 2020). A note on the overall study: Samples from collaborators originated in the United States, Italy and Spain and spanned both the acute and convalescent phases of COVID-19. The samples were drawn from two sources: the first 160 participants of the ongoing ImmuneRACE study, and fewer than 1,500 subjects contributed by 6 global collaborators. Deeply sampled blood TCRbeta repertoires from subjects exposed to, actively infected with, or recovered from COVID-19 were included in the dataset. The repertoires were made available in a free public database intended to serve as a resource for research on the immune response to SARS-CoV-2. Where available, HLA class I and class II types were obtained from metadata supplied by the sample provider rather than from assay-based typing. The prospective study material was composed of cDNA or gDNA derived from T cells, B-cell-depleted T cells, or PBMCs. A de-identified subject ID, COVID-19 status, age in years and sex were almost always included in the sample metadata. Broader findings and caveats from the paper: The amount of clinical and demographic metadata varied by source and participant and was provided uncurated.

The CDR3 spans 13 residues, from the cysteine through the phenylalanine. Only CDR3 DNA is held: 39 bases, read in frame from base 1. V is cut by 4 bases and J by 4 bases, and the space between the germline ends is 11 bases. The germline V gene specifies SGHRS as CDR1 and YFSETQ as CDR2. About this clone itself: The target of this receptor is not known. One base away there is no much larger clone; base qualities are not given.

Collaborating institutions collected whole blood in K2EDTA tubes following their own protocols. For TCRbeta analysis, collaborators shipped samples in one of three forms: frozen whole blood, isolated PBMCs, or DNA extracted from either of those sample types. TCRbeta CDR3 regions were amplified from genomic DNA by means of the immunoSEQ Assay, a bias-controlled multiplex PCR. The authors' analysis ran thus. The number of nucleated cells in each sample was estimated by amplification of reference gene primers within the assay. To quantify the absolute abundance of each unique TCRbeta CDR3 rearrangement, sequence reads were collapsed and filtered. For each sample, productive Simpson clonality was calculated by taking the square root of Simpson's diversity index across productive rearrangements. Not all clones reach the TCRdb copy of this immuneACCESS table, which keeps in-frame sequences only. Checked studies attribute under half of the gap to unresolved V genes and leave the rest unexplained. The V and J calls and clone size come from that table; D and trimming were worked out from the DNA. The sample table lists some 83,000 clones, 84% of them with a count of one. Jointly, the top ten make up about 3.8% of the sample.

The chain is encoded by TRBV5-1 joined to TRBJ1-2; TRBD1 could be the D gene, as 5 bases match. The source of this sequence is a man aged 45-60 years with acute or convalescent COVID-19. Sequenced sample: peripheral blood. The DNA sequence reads TGCGCCAGCAGCAACGCCGGGGGCTATGGCTACACCTTC. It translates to CASSNAGGYGYTF.